This record looks at one TCR beta chain sequence and its context. Authors' processing steps: Estimated nucleated cell counts came from reference gene primer amplification. The repertoire was sequenced with immunoSEQ multiplex PCR; TCRdb's copy has only in-frame clones and lacks some. Clone size and V and J calls were adopted from that table, with D and trimming inferred from the DNA. The table includes some 110,000 clones, more than 75% detected once. This CDR3 region has 13 residues. Looked up from germline, CDR1 is SGHRS and CDR2 is YFSETQ. The V segment lost 3 bases and the J segment 3 bases; nucleotides outside the gene matches: 1. These data are taken from a study of blood T cell repertoires in COVID-19. About the research overall: Sites in the United States, Italy and Spain provided acute and convalescent COVID-19 samples. T cells, B-cell-depleted T cells, or PBMCs provided the cDNA or gDNA that served as material.

The sequence came from a man aged 35 to 55 with acute or convalescent COVID-19. Sequenced sample: peripheral blood. The chain combines TRBV5-1 with TRBJ1-2, with 8 bases matching TRBD1. The CDR3 sequence: CASSSDRDYGYTF. The CDR3 DNA reads TGCGCCAGCAGCTCGGACAGGGACTATGGCTACACCTTC.